This record concerns one T cell receptor beta chain sequence. A read error is possible here, since a much larger clone lies one base away. As to time point: newly diagnosed GD, antithyroid drugs for less than 3 months. The TCR library was made from RNA extracted from PBMCs. The data derive from a study of regulatory T cells in long-lasting Graves disease. Germline loops: CDR1 SGHVS, CDR2 FQNEAQ. The CDR3 runs 21 residues. V shed 3 bases, J shed 4 bases, and the junction held 24 bases outside the gene matches. Arm-PCR of CDR3 regions with iRepertoire HTBI primers generated TCR beta libraries. TCRdb analysed the multiplex PCR reads with MiXCR anew, one entry per CDR3 protein. This sample has 400,000 to 500,000 distinct CDR3 sequences, with roughly 15% found just once. These data are also associated with another study on T cells in Graves' hyperthyroidism and ophthalmopathy.

Material: peripheral blood mononuclear cells (PBMCs), obtained at new diagnosis, from a patient treated with antithyroid drugs. The gene calls are TRBV7-8 and TRBJ1-5; 7 bases are shared with TRBD1. The origin of this receptor is a woman in her forties or fifties with Graves disease. DNA for the CDR3: TGTGCCAGCAGCTTGGGGCGAGGCAGGGGGAATCCGTGGATCCTTAATCAGCCCCAGCATTTT. This gives the protein CASSLGRGRGNPWILNQPQHF.